Below, 18 T cell receptor beta chains from the same sample are listed, as sequenced in a study of neoadjuvant anti-PD-1 for oral cavity cancer. Produced via immunoSEQ multiplex PCR; TCRdb's table is partial and in-frame only. This sample yields approximately 8,400 clones, of which about 80% are seen a single time; 4% to 5% belongs to the top ten. Time point denoted: after neoadjuvant nivolumab, at surgical resection. Sequencing used PBMCs, obtained after nivolumab (anti-PD-1) treatment. Every receptor here comes from a person between 35 and 79 years old with oral cavity squamous cell carcinoma.

The chain is built from TRBV4-1 and TRBJ1-5; possibly TRBD1 for D (6 bases). V lost 3 bases, J lost 6 bases, and 21 bases lay in between. This CDR3 region has 17 residues. Germline V gene lookup returns CDR1 MGHRA and CDR2 YSYEKL. CDR3: CASSQSMTGGAGQPQHF. The CDR3 DNA follows: TGCGCCAGCAGCCAGAGCATGACTGGGGGCGCGGGTCAGCCCCAGCATTTT.

The V and J genes are TRBV5-5 and TRBJ1-5; 9 bases are a match to TRBD1. Looked up from germline, CDR1 is SGHKS and CDR2 is YYEKEE (reference sequence). The CDR3 consists of 14 residues. Trimming cost V 4 bases and J 9 bases; bases outside gene matches: 8. The CDR3 coding sequence is TGTGCCAGCAGCCCAGGACAGGGGCAACGGCCCCAGCATTTT. Translation: CASSPGQGQRPQHF.

This chain connects TRBV11-2 to TRBJ2-7; D may match TRBD1 or TRBD2 (5 bases each). The CDR3 covers 14 residues. Looked up from germline, CDR1 is SGHAT and CDR2 is FQNNGV. With 1 base removed from V and 2 bases from J, the gap between germline ends came to 9 bases. The CDR3 sequence is CASSLAGAPYEQYF. CDR3 nucleotides: TGTGCCAGCAGCTTAGCCGGGGCGCCCTACGAGCAGTACTTC.

V usage is TRBV11-3 and J usage is TRBJ1-2; a weak D match, TRBD1 (6 bases). Trimming cost V 5 bases and J 8 bases, with 15 bases left between them. Germline CDR1 SGHNT, CDR2 YENEEA. The CDR3 covers 13 residues. CDR3 DNA sequence: TGTGCCAGCAGCCGTCGCGGGGGCGAGGGCTACACCTTC. Amino acid sequence: CASSRRGGEGYTF.

This chain uses TRBV5-1 with TRBJ2-7; no firm D call. The germline CDR1 and CDR2 sequences are SGHRS and YFSETQ. The CDR3 totals 14 residues. The germline V and J ends were trimmed by 0 bases and 0 bases, with 7 bases remaining between them. The CDR3 sequence: CASSLVGSSYEQYF. DNA for the CDR3: TGCGCCAGCAGCTTGGTTGGTAGCTCCTACGAGCAGTACTTC.

This clone was observed once. This chain links TRBV27 with TRBJ1-1; D gene ambiguous. The CDR3 is made up of 15 amino acids. Trimming took 6 bases from V and 4 from J, leaving 18 bases between them. Germline V lookup: CDR1 MNHEY, CDR2 SMNVEV (reference sequence). The CDR3 DNA is TGTGCCAGCAGCACCAGACGGAAGAGTGGCACTGAAGCTTTCTTT. As protein: CASSTRRKSGTEAFF.

The chain couples TRBV6-5 to TRBJ1-1; D gene ambiguous. V lost 8 bases, J lost 3 bases, and 10 bases lay in between. Per the germline V gene, CDR1 is MNHEY and CDR2 is SVGAGI. The CDR3 has 12 amino acids. CDR3 nucleotide sequence: TGTGCCAGCGGCCCGGGCTACACTGAAGCTTTCTTT. This codes for CASGPGYTEAFF.

The chain is built from TRBV6-5 and TRBJ2-5; 9 bases line up with TRBD1. CDR3 size: 16 residues. Per the germline V gene, CDR1 is MNHEY and CDR2 is SVGAGI. After removal of 0 bases from V and 2 bases from J, the junction contained 4 bases not matched to a gene. The chain's CDR3 is CASSYSGQGKQETQYF. CDR3 coding DNA: TGTGCCAGCAGTTACTCGGGACAGGGCAAACAAGAGACCCAGTACTTC.

A few counts support this clone. The V gene is TRBV7-2, the J gene TRBJ2-4, with 9 nucleotides matching TRBD2. This CDR3 has 16 residues. V was pared by 1 base and J by 1 base, with 2 bases of the junction left unmatched. The germline V gene encodes CDR1 SGHTA and CDR2 FQGNSA. The CDR3 sequence: CASSLGSGRAKNIQYF. The CDR3 nucleotides are TGTGCCAGCAGCTTAGGAAGCGGGAGGGCCAAAAACATTCAGTACTTC. Full variable domain (missing parts from reference TRBV7-2 and TRBJ2-4): GAGVSQSPSNKVTEKGKDVELRCDPISGHTALYWYRQSLGQGLEFLIYFQGNSAPDKSGLPSDRFSAERTGGSVSTLTIQRTQQEDSAVYLCASSLGSGRAKNIQYFGAGTRLSVL.

The chain links TRBV7-9 to TRBJ2-3; 8 bases map to TRBD2. V dropped 3 bases and J dropped 3; count of bases not matched to a gene: 8. Germline V CDR1 and CDR2: SEHNR, FQNEAQ (reference sequence). The CDR3 totals 16 residues. The CDR3 DNA sequence: TGTGCCAGCAGCTTGCAGAAGCGGGGGAGGACAGATACGCAGTATTTT. Its protein product is CASSLQKRGRTDTQYF.

The genes are TRBV7-6 and TRBJ1-4; 7 bases fit TRBD1. Per the germline V gene, CDR1 is SGHVS and CDR2 is FNYEAQ. J was trimmed by 0 bases and V by 3 bases; bases with no gene match: 4. The CDR3 runs to 16 residues. CDR3 nucleotides: TGTGCCAGCAGCTTTCGACAGGGTGCAACTAATGAAAAACTGTTTTTT. It encodes CASSFRQGATNEKLFF.

V is TRBV30 and J is TRBJ1-6, with 8 nucleotides matching TRBD1. This CDR3 region has 15 residues. With 1 base clipped from V and 6 bases from J, the junction kept 5 bases outside the gene matches. Looked up from germline, CDR1 is GTSNPN and CDR2 is SVGIG (reference sequence). The CDR3 reads CAWSAWTGSNSPLHF. The CDR3 DNA follows: TGTGCCTGGAGTGCCTGGACAGGGAGTAATTCACCCCTCCACTTT.

The chain couples TRBV27 to TRBJ1-5, with D perhaps matching TRBD1 (6 bases). There are 15 residues in the CDR3. V lost 6 bases and J lost 0, with 12 bases in between. In germline, CDR1 is MNHEY, CDR2 SMNVEV (reference sequence). The CDR3 nucleotides read TGTGCCAGCAGAGAGGGGGTCATTAGCAATCAGCCCCAGCATTTT. This translates into CASREGVISNQPQHF.

V gene TRBV2 combines with J gene TRBJ1-2; D ambiguous. In germline, CDR1 is SNHLY, CDR2 FYNNEI. The CDR3 contains 10 residues. The V gene lost 7 bases and the J gene lost 5 bases, with 5 bases spanning the gap. The CDR3 DNA reads as TGTGCCAGCAAAGCATATGGCTACACCTTC. Translated: CASKAYGYTF.

The sample holds one count of this clone. The V call is TRBV27, the J call TRBJ2-7; D may match TRBD1 or TRBD2 (5 bases each). This CDR3 contains 14 residues. The V gene's germline CDR1 is MNHEY and CDR2 SMNVEV (reference sequence). The V and J ends lost 3 bases and 5 bases respectively, with 14 bases between them. The CDR3 loop is CASSFRGEKDEQYF. For the CDR3, the DNA is TGTGCCAGCAGTTTTCGAGGGGAAAAGGACGAGCAGTACTTC.

The V gene is TRBV5-1, the J gene TRBJ2-1; unclear D gene. The germline gives CDR1 SGHRS, CDR2 YFSETQ. V lost 2 bases to trimming and J lost 6 bases, with 12 bases between them. The CDR3 sequence is 14 residues long. The CDR3 DNA reads as TGCGCCAGCAGCTTTTTAGCCAACTCCAATGAGCAGTTCTTC. Protein product: CASSFLANSNEQFF.

The gene calls are TRBV30 and TRBJ2-7; 8 bases line up with TRBD1. CDR1 and CDR2 from the germline V gene are GTSNPN and SVGIG (reference sequence). With V trimmed by 8 bases and J by 6 bases, 9 bases remained unmatched. The CDR3 loop spans 12 amino acids. CDR3 sequence: CARGTGSPEQYF. In DNA, the CDR3 is TGTGCCAGAGGGACAGGATCCCCCGAGCAGTACTTC.

V and J are TRBV6-1 and TRBJ1-1, with 8 bases aligning to TRBD1. This CDR3 is built from 14 residues. The junction had 2 bases not matched to a gene; V was cut back by 4 bases and J by 1 base. The germline CDR1 and CDR2 sequences are MNHNS and SASEGT. The CDR3 loop reads CASSVDRGNTEAFF. Here the CDR3 DNA reads TGTGCCAGCAGTGTCGACAGGGGGAACACTGAAGCTTTCTTT.